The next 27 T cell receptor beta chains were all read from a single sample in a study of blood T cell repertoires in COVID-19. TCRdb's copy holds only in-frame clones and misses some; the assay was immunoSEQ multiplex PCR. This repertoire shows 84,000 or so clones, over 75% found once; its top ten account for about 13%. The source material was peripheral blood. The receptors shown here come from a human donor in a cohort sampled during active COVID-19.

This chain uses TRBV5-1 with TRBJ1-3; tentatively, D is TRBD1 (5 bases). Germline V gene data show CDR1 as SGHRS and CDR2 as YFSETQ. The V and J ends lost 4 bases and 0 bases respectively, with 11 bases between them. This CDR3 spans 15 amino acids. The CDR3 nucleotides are TGCGCCAGCAGCCAGGGACTCCACTCTGGAAACACCATATATTTT. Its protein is CASSQGLHSGNTIYF.

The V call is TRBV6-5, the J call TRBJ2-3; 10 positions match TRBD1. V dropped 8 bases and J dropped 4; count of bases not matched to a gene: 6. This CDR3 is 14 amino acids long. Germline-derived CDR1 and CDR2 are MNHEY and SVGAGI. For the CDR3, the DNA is TGTGCCAGCGCCCGGGACAGGGGCGCAGATACGCAGTATTTT. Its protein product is CASARDRGADTQYF.

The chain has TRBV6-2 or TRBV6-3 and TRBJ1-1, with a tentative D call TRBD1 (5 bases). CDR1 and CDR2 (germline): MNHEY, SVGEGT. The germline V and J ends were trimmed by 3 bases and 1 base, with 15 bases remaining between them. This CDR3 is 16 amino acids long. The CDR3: CASSYMGRTPNTEAFF. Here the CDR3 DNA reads TGTGCCAGCAGTTATATGGGTAGGACACCGAACACTGAAGCTTTCTTT.

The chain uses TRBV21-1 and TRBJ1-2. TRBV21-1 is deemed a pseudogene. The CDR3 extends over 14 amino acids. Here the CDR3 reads CALGGSASWFGYTF. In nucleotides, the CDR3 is TGTGCGCTCGGGGGGTCAGCGAGCTGGTTTGGCTACACCTTC.

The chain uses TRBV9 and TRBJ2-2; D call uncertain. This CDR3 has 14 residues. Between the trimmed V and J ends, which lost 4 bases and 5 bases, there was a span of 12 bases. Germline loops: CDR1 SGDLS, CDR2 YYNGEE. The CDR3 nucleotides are TGTGCCAGCAGCTCCCGGTGGAGAACCGGGGAGCTGTTTTTT. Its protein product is CASSSRWRTGELFF.

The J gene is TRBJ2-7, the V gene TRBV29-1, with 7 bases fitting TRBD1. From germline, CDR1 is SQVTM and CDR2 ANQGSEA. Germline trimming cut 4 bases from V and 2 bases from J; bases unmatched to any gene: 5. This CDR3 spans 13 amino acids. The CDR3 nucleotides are TGCAGCGTTGGACAGGGTGCCCCCTACGAGCAGTACTTC. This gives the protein CSVGQGAPYEQYF.

CDR3 sequence: CAWSVRSNQPQHF. The CDR3 coding sequence is TGTGCCTGGAGTGTACGGAGCAATCAGCCCCAGCATTTT. The V and J genes are TRBV30 and TRBJ1-5, with no clear D. V was shortened by 0 bases and J by 1 base, with 4 bases between the two germline ends. Germline V gene lookup returns CDR1 GTSNPN and CDR2 SVGIG (reference sequence). The CDR3 has 13 residues.

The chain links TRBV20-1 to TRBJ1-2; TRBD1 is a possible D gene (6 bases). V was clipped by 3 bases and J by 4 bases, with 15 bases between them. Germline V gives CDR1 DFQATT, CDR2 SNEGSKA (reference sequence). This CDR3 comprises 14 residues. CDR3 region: CSASPGHRLYGYTF. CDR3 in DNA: TGCAGTGCTAGTCCGGGACACCGTCTCTATGGCTACACCTTC.

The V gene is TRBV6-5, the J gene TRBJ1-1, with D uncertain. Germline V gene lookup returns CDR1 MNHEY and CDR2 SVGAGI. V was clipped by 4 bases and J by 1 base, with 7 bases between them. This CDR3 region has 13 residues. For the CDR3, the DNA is TGTGCCAGCAGTTTTCAGAAGAACACTGAAGCTTTCTTT. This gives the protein CASSFQKNTEAFF.

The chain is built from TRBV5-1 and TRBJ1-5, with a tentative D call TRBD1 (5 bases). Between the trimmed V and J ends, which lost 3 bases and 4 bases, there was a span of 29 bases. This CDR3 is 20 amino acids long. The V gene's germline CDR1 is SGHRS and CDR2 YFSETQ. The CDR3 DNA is TGCGCCAGCAGCTCCTCCACGGGAGAGGGGTTCTCTAAAAGAAATCAGCCCCAGCATTTT. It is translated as CASSSSTGEGFSKRNQPQHF. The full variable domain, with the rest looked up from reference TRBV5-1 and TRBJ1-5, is KAGVTQTPRYLIKTRGQQVTLSCSPISGHRSVSWYQQTPGQGLQFLFEYFSETQRNKGNFPGRFSGRQFSNSRSEMNVSTLELGDSALYLCASSSSTGEGFSKRNQPQHFGDGTRLSIL.

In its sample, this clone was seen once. The CDR3 nucleotides read TGCGCCAGCAGCTTGGCAGGACACCTCTACGAGCAGTACTTC. Its protein is CASSLAGHLYEQYF. V usage is TRBV5-1 and J usage is TRBJ2-7, with D possibly TRBD1 on 5 matching bases. The CDR3 length is 14 residues. With 0 bases removed from V and 3 bases from J, the gap between germline ends came to 10 bases. Germline V gene lookup returns CDR1 SGHRS and CDR2 YFSETQ.

The CDR3 region has the DNA TGCGCCAGCAGCCAAGAGTCCCGACAGAGCTATGGCTACACCTTC. Its protein is CASSQESRQSYGYTF. The chain uses TRBV4-1 and TRBJ1-2, with D possibly matching TRBD1 (5 bases). Trimming cost V 0 bases and J 4 bases, with 12 bases left between them. The CDR3 runs to 15 residues. The germline V gene encodes CDR1 MGHRA and CDR2 YSYEKL.

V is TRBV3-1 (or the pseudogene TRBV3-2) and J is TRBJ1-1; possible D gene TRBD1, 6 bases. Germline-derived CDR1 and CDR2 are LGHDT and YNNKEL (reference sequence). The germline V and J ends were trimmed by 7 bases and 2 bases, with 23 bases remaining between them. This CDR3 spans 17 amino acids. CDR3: CASTRRGGGFGNTEAFF. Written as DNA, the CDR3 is TGTGCCAGCACCCGGCGGGGAGGGGGATTTGGTAACACTGAAGCTTTCTTT.

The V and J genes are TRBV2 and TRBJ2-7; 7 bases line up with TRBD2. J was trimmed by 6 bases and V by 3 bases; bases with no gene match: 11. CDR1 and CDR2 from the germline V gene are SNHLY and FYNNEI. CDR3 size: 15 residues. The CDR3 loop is CASSERGGGSIEQYF. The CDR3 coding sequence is TGTGCCAGCAGTGAGAGGGGCGGGGGATCCATCGAGCAGTACTTC.

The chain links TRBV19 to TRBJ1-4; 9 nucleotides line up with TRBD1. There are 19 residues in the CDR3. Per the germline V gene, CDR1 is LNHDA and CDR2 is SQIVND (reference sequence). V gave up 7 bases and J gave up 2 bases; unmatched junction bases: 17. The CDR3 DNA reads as TGTGCCAGTAAGACCACCGGGACAGGGTATTTGGGGACTAATGAAAAACTGTTTTTT. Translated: CASKTTGTGYLGTNEKLFF.

As DNA, the CDR3 is TGTGCCAGCACGGGGGAGACCCAGTACTTC. This gives the protein CASTGETQYF. This rearrangement joins TRBV6-5 to TRBJ2-5, with D perhaps TRBD2 (5 bases). Germline V gives CDR1 MNHEY, CDR2 SVGAGI. The CDR3 length is 10 residues. Trimming took 7 bases from V and 5 from J, leaving 5 bases between them.

DNA for the CDR3: TGCAGTGCTAGTGGCGGGGGGTCCTACAATGAGCAGTTCTTC. It codes for CSASGGGSYNEQFF. This chain connects TRBV20-1 to TRBJ2-1; 8 nucleotides align to TRBD2. This CDR3 contains 14 residues. J gave up 1 base and V 3 bases, and 2 bases lay outside the gene matches. Germline-derived CDR1 and CDR2 are DFQATT and SNEGSKA (reference sequence).

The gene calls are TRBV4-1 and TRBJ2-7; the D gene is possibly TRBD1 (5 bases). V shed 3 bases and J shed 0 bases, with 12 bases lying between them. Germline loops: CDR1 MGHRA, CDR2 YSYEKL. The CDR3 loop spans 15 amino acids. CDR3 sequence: CASSQPAQGSYEQYF. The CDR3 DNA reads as TGCGCCAGCAGCCAGCCGGCCCAGGGCTCCTACGAGCAGTACTTC.

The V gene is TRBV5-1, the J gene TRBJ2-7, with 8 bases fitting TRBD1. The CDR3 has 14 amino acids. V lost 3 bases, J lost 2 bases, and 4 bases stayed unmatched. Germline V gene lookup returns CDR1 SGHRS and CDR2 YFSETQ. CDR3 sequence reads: CASSSTGVTYEQYF. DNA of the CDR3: TGCGCCAGCAGCTCGACAGGGGTTACCTACGAGCAGTACTTC.

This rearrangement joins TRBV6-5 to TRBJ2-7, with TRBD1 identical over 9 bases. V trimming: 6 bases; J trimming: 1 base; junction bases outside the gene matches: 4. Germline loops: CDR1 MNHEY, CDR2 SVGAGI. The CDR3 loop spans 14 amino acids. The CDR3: CASSRQGGSYEQYF. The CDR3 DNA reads TGTGCCAGCAGCCGACAGGGGGGGTCCTACGAGCAGTACTTC.

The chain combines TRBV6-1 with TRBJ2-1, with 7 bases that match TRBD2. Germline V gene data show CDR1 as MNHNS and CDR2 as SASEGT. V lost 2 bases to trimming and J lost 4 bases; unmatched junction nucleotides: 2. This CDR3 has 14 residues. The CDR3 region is CASSESGVYNEQFF. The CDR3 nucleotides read TGTGCCAGCAGTGAAAGCGGGGTGTACAATGAGCAGTTCTTC.

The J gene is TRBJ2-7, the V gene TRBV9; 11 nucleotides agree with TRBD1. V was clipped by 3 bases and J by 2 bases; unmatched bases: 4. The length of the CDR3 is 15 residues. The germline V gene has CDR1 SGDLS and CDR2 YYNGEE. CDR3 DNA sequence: TGTGCCAGCAGCGCGGACAGGGGGCCACCCTACGAGCAGTACTTC. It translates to CASSADRGPPYEQYF.

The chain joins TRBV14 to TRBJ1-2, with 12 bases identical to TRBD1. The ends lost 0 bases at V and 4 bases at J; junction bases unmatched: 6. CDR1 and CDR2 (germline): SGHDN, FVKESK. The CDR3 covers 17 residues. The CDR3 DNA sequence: TGTGCCAGCAGCCAAGATGGGACAGGGGGCGTCGTCTATGGCTACACCTTC. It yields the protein CASSQDGTGGVVYGYTF.

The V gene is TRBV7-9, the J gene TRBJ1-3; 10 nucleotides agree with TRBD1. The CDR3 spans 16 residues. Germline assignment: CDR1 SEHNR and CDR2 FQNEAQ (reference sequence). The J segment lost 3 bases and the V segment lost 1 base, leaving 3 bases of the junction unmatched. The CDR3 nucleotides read TGTGCCAGCAGCTTAGTTGGGACAGGGGATGGAAACACCATATATTTT. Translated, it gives CASSLVGTGDGNTIYF. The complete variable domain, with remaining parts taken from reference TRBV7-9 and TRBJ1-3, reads DTGVSQNPRHKITKRGQNVTFRCDPISEHNRLYWYRQTLGQGPEFLTYFQNEAQLEKSRLLSDRFSAERPKGSFSTLEIQRTEQGDSAMYLCASSLVGTGDGNTIYFGEGSWLTVV.

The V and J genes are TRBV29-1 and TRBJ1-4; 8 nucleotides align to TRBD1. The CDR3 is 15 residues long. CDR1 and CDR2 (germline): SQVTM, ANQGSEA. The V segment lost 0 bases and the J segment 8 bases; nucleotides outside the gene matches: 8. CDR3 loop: CSVEDRTGKEEKLFF. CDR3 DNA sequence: TGCAGCGTTGAAGACCGGACAGGGAAGGAGGAAAAACTGTTTTTT.

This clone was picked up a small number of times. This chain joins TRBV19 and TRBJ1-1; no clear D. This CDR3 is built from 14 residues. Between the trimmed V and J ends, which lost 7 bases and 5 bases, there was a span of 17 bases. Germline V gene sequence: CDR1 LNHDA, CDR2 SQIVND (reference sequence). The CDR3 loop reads CASKFRGLRTEAFF. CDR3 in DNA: TGTGCCAGTAAGTTTCGCGGGCTTCGAACTGAAGCTTTCTTT.

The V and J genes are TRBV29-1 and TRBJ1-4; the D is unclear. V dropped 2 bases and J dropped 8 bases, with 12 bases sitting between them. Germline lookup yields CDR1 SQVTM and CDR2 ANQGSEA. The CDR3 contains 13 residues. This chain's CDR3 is CSVEKVLGEKLFF. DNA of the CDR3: TGCAGCGTTGAAAAAGTCCTCGGGGAAAAACTGTTTTTT.